This passage covers 24 T cell receptor beta chains from one sample sequenced in a study of radiotherapy plus CTLA-4 blockade in lung cancer. Assay: immunoSEQ multiplex PCR; the TCRdb copy retains only in-frame clones and omits some. The table includes 130,000 or so clones, around 89% detected once. The input for sequencing was peripheral blood, taken from a patient treated with radiotherapy plus ipilimumab. These receptors were taken from a human donor with non-small cell lung cancer that progressed on radiotherapy plus ipilimumab.

Comments on this clone: This sample includes further DNA sequences coding for the same CDR3. The chain uses TRBV5-1 and TRBJ2-1; D possibly matches TRBD1 or TRBD2 (5 bases each). Germline CDR1 reads SGHRS; CDR2 reads YFSETQ. V dropped 1 base and J dropped 0 bases, with 8 bases sitting between them. This CDR3 has 15 residues. The CDR3 region is CASSLSGSSYNEQFF. CDR3 DNA: TGCGCCAGCAGCTTGTCAGGGAGCTCCTACAATGAGCAGTTCTTC.

V gene TRBV16 combines with J gene TRBJ1-5, with D unclear. Per the germline V gene, CDR1 is KGHSY and CDR2 is FQNENV. The CDR3 spans 15 residues. The V and J ends lost 5 bases and 0 bases respectively, with 11 bases between them. CDR3 amino acids: CASSAGRGSNQPQHF. The DNA of the CDR3 is TGTGCCAGCAGCGCAGGCCGGGGTAGCAATCAGCCCCAGCATTTT.

The chain joins TRBV7-2 to TRBJ2-7, with 8 positions matching TRBD1. CDR1 is SGHTA, CDR2 FQGNSA, per germline. The CDR3 is 14 residues long. Unmatched junction bases numbered 3, after V lost 3 bases and J lost 2 bases. The CDR3 region is CASSLATGAYEQYF. The CDR3 DNA is TGTGCCAGCAGCTTGGCGACAGGGGCCTACGAGCAGTACTTC.

This rearrangement joins TRBV15 to TRBJ1-2, with TRBD1 matching 7 bases. The J segment lost 2 bases and the V segment lost 4 bases, leaving 4 bases of the junction unmatched. Germline loops: CDR1 LNHNV, CDR2 YYDKDF (reference sequence). There are 14 residues in the CDR3. The CDR3 nucleotides read TGTGCCACCAGCATAAGACAGGGAAACTATGGCTACACCTTC. This sequence encodes CATSIRQGNYGYTF.

The chain couples TRBV11-2 to TRBJ1-1; D is undetermined. Deletions cut 5 bases from V and 3 bases from J, with 16 bases between. Germline-derived CDR1 and CDR2 are SGHAT and FQNNGV. The length of the CDR3 is 15 residues. The DNA for the CDR3 is TGTGCCAGCAGCCCAAGGGCCAGGACGGACACTGAAGCTTTCTTT. Its translation is CASSPRARTDTEAFF.

The V gene is TRBV30, the J gene TRBJ2-1; tentatively, D is TRBD2 (6 bases). CDR1 and CDR2 from the germline V gene are GTSNPN and SVGIG (reference sequence). Trimming pared 2 bases from V and 0 bases from J, leaving 8 bases between. The CDR3 runs to 14 residues. The CDR3 DNA is TGTGCCTGGAGTCCAGCGGGCTCCTACAATGAGCAGTTCTTC. Residues: CAWSPAGSYNEQFF. Variable domain in full (rest from reference TRBV30 and TRBJ2-1): SQTIHQWPATLVQPVGSPLSLECTVEGTSNPNLYWYRQAAGRGLQLLFYSVGIGQISSEVPQNLSASRPQDRQFILSSKKLLLSDSGFYLCAWSPAGSYNEQFFGPGTRLTVL.

This clone appeared once. V usage is TRBV7-9 and J usage is TRBJ2-1; maybe TRBD2 (5 bases). Trimming stripped 1 base from V and 13 bases from J, with 11 bases between. The CDR3 extends over 12 amino acids. CDR1 and CDR2 from the germline V gene are SEHNR and FQNEAQ (reference sequence). CDR3 in amino acids: CASSLGPGNQFF. The CDR3 coding sequence is TGTGCCAGCAGCTTAGGGCCGGGAAATCAGTTCTTC.

V usage is TRBV11-3 and J usage is TRBJ1-1; D is ambiguous. The CDR3 runs 13 residues. Trimming took 5 bases from V and 4 from J, leaving 11 bases between them. CDR1 and CDR2 (germline): SGHNT, YENEEA. The CDR3 region has the DNA TGTGCCAGCAGCCCCGGTGGTAGCACTGAAGCTTTCTTT. It is translated as CASSPGGSTEAFF.

The chain links TRBV2 to TRBJ1-2; D is undetermined. The germline V gene has CDR1 SNHLY and CDR2 FYNNEI. CDR3 length: 13 residues. V was clipped by 4 bases and J by 1 base, with 7 bases between them. The CDR3 DNA reads as TGTGCCAGCAGTGCCAGCTTTAACTATGGCTACACCTTC. Translated: CASSASFNYGYTF.

This clone was detected once. The chain is built from TRBV27 and TRBJ1-2; no firm D call. The CDR3 totals 14 residues. Trimming cost V 3 bases and J 8 bases, with 16 bases left between them. Germline lookup yields CDR1 MNHEY and CDR2 SMNVEV (reference sequence). CDR3 sequence: CASSFLPDSEGYTF. CDR3 coding DNA: TGTGCCAGCAGTTTCCTACCAGACTCTGAGGGCTACACCTTC.

This chain joins TRBV11-2 and TRBJ2-1, with D possibly TRBD1 on 6 matching bases. Germline V lookup: CDR1 SGHAT, CDR2 FQNNGV. The CDR3 runs 17 residues. Trimming pared 5 bases from V and 6 bases from J, leaving 23 bases between. The CDR3 region is CASSPNRALGWGNEQFF. The CDR3 coding sequence is TGTGCCAGCAGCCCCAACAGGGCCCTAGGATGGGGCAATGAGCAGTTCTTC.

This sequence joins TRBV18 and TRBJ2-7; 8 positions agree with TRBD1. The CDR3 has 15 amino acids. Trimming removed 5 bases from V and 2 bases from J; junction bases left unmatched: 8. Germline V gene data show CDR1 as KGHSH and CDR2 as LQKENI. DNA of the CDR3: TGTGCCAGCTCAACAACGCCGGGACAGGCCTACGAGCAGTACTTC. Translated, it gives CASSTTPGQAYEQYF.

The chain recombines TRBV2 with TRBJ2-1; TRBD1 agrees at 9 bases. Germline V gives CDR1 SNHLY, CDR2 FYNNEI. The CDR3 loop spans 18 amino acids. V shed 5 bases, J shed 4 bases, and the junction held 15 bases outside the gene matches. CDR3 sequence reads: CASSRDRVMRGPYNEQFF. The CDR3 region has the DNA TGTGCCAGCAGTAGGGACAGGGTTATGAGGGGACCATACAATGAGCAGTTCTTC. Drawing the rest from reference TRBV2 and TRBJ2-1, the complete variable domain is EPEVTQTPSHQVTQMGQEVILRCVPISNHLYFYWYRQILGQKVEFLVSFYNNEISEKSEIFDDQFSVERPDGSNFTLKIRSTKLEDSAMYFCASSRDRVMRGPYNEQFFGPGTRLTVL.

The chain has TRBV7-9 and TRBJ1-4; 9 positions match TRBD1. Unmatched junction bases numbered 7, after V lost 4 bases and J lost 7 bases. Germline CDR1 SEHNR, CDR2 FQNEAQ (reference sequence). This CDR3 comprises 15 residues. The CDR3 bases are TGTGCCAGCAGCTCGGAGTGGACAGGGGTTGAAAAACTGTTTTTT. Amino acids: CASSSEWTGVEKLFF.

V and J are TRBV4-1 and TRBJ2-3; D could derive from TRBD1 or TRBD2 (5 bases each). V was trimmed by 1 base and J by 1 base, leaving 15 bases between them. In germline, CDR1 is MGHRA, CDR2 YSYEKL. The CDR3 has 17 residues. The CDR3 reads CASSQGRGRGRTDTQYF. CDR3 bases: TGCGCCAGCAGCCAAGGCCGGGGCCGGGGCCGCACAGATACGCAGTATTTT.

CDR3 sequence: CASSLGTGTGYTF. The DNA for the CDR3 is TGTGCCAGCAGCTTAGGGACAGGGACGGGCTACACCTTC. This chain joins TRBV11-2 and TRBJ1-2; 8 bases line up with TRBD1. The germline V gene has CDR1 SGHAT and CDR2 FQNNGV. The J segment lost 8 bases and the V segment lost 1 base, leaving 3 bases of the junction unmatched. This CDR3 has 13 residues.

This rearrangement joins TRBV28 to TRBJ2-1; possible D gene TRBD2, 7 bases. The V gene's germline CDR1 is MDHEN and CDR2 SYDVKM. V was pared by 3 bases and J by 4 bases, with 13 bases between. The CDR3 covers 15 residues. CDR3 sequence reads: CASSFAGAGYNEQFF. DNA for the CDR3: TGTGCCAGCAGTTTTGCGGGGGCCGGGTACAATGAGCAGTTCTTC.

This CDR3 is CASSLARAEGEQFF. The CDR3 coding sequence is TGTGCCAGCAGCTTGGCCCGGGCTGAAGGGGAGCAGTTCTTC. The chain uses TRBV5-4 and TRBJ2-1; the D is unclear. The CDR3 has 14 residues. V gave up 0 bases and J gave up 10 bases, with 14 bases separating them. CDR1 and CDR2 from the germline V gene are SGHNT and YYREEE (reference sequence).

V gene TRBV4-1 combines with J gene TRBJ1-1; D not resolved. This CDR3 comprises 13 residues. The germline CDR1 and CDR2 sequences are MGHRA and YSYEKL. The V and J ends lost 1 base and 8 bases respectively, with 11 bases between them. In DNA form, the CDR3 reads TGCGCCAGCAGCCAAGTTTTTACATCCGAAGCTTTCTTT. Amino acid sequence: CASSQVFTSEAFF.

V is TRBV9 and J is TRBJ2-1; maybe TRBD2 (6 bases). The CDR3 sequence is 16 residues long. Trimming removed 0 bases from V and 6 bases from J, with 16 bases in between. Germline CDR1 reads SGDLS; CDR2 reads YYNGEE. The CDR3 loop reads CASSVAWLASSNEQFF. Here the CDR3 DNA reads TGTGCCAGCAGCGTAGCTTGGCTAGCGAGCTCCAATGAGCAGTTCTTC.

Points on this clone: Sequence at one end of the junction differs from germline and may be a read error. The chain joins TRBV7-9 to TRBJ2-1; no definite D call. Germline loops: CDR1 SEHNR, CDR2 FQNEAQ (reference sequence). The CDR3 consists of 12 residues. The DNA for the CDR3 is TGTGCCAGCAGCTTAGCGGCCCTAGAATTGCTCTTC. Translating gives CASSLAALELLF.

V is TRBV11-3 and J is TRBJ2-1; D call uncertain. This CDR3 is 13 amino acids long. V shed 5 bases and J shed 9 bases, with 14 bases lying between them. CDR1 and CDR2 from the germline V gene are SGHNT and YENEEA. CDR3 in amino acids: CASSNGPRSEQFF. CDR3 nucleotide sequence: TGTGCCAGCAGCAATGGACCGCGTTCTGAGCAGTTCTTC.

V gene TRBV5-5 combines with J gene TRBJ1-5; 11 bases align to TRBD1. The CDR3 consists of 16 residues. From germline, CDR1 is SGHKS and CDR2 YYEKEE (reference sequence). The V segment lost 4 bases and the J segment 7 bases; nucleotides outside the gene matches: 10. CDR3 region: CASSGADRGRGQPQHF. CDR3 coding DNA: TGTGCCAGCAGCGGAGCGGACAGGGGGCGAGGGCAGCCCCAGCATTTT.

V usage is TRBV6-6 and J usage is TRBJ1-2; TRBD1 is a possible D gene (6 bases). Trimming removed 2 bases at V and 6 bases at J, with 16 bases between. Germline CDR1 reads MNHNY; CDR2 reads SVGAGI (reference sequence). This CDR3 comprises 15 residues. CDR3 DNA sequence: TGTGCCAGCAGTTACGCCGATGCGGGGGCGGATGGCTACACCTTC. Its protein is CASSYADAGADGYTF.